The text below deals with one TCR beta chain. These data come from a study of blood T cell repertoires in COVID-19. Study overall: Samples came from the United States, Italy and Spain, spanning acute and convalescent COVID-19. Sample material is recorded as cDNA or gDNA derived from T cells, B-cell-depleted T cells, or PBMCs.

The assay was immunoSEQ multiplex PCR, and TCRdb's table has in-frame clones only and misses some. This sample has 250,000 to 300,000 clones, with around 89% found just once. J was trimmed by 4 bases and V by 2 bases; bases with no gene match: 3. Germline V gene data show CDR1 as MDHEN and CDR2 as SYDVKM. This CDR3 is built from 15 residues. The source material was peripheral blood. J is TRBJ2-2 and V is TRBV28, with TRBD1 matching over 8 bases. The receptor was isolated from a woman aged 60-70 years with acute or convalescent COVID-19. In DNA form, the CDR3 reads TGTGCCAGCAGTTTAGGGGGACAGGTCACCGGGGAGCTGTTTTTT. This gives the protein CASSLGGQVTGELFF.